This T cell receptor (beta chain) was captured in a study of blood T cell repertoires in COVID-19. Recovered Cohort 3 donors showed two negative PCRs, clearance, or symptom resolution. Profiling relied on immunoSEQ multiplex PCR, and the TCRdb table lists in-frame clones only, not all of them. The sample yields a few hundred thousand clones, less than 90% seen once. Sequencing used PBMCs or T cells enriched from blood (not recorded which). This receptor was obtained from a woman aged 25 to 39 who had recovered from COVID-19.

CDR3 nucleotide sequence: TGCACCAGCAGCCAAGATTCCCCCCAGGAAGACTATGGCTACACCTTC. This codes for CTSSQDSPQEDYGYTF. This chain joins TRBV1 and TRBJ1-2; the table gives TRBD1 as D, unverified against the DNA. TRBV1 is reported as a pseudogene. The CDR3 has 16 amino acids.